The 20 T cell receptor beta chains below were found in one sample sequenced in a study of identifying expanded T cells in peripheral blood (dated by TCRdb to about 2019). Libraries were made using the immunoSEQ multiplex PCR assay. TCRdb limited this immuneACCESS table to in-frame rearrangements with V and J called. A share of clones is missing; checked studies link under half to unresolved V genes, and the rest is unexplained. In all, the sample holds under 70,000 clones, and around 87% of those were seen once. Clones ranked in the top ten supply under 5% of the sample. Sequencing was carried out using blood. The receptors originated from a person aged 18-69 years in good health.

The chain recombines TRBV6-1 with TRBJ2-7; 9 nucleotides agree with TRBD1. The V gene's germline CDR1 is MNHNS and CDR2 SASEGT. J was trimmed by 5 bases and V by 4 bases; bases with no gene match: 9. This CDR3 is 15 amino acids long. This CDR3 reads CASSGGDRVSDEQYF. The CDR3 region has the DNA TGTGCCAGCAGTGGGGGGGACAGGGTATCCGACGAGCAGTACTTC.

The chain combines TRBV2 with TRBJ1-4; 7 nucleotides agree with TRBD1. CDR3 length: 16 amino acids. Germline V lookup: CDR1 SNHLY, CDR2 FYNNEI. With V trimmed by 6 bases and J by 5 bases, 12 bases remained unmatched. In DNA, the CDR3 is TGTGCCAGCAGCTATAAGACAGGGCTGAGGAATGAAAAACTGTTTTTT. It specifies CASSYKTGLRNEKLFF. The full variable domain, completed using reference TRBV2 and TRBJ1-4, is EPEVTQTPSHQVTQMGQEVILRCVPISNHLYFYWYRQILGQKVEFLVSFYNNEISEKSEIFDDQFSVERPDGSNFTLKIRSTKLEDSAMYFCASSYKTGLRNEKLFFGSGTQLSVL.

The chain carries TRBV4-1 and TRBJ2-4, with a weak D call TRBD2 (5 bases). Looked up from germline, CDR1 is MGHRA and CDR2 is YSYEKL. Trimming shortened V by 3 bases and J by 9 bases, and 24 bases separated the two germline ends. This CDR3 comprises 17 residues. The CDR3 protein is CASSHGGSFEIRSIQYF. CDR3 sequence (DNA): TGCGCCAGCAGCCACGGAGGTTCGTTTGAAATCCGGAGCATTCAGTACTTC.

V usage is TRBV7-8 and J usage is TRBJ2-3; the D is unclear. CDR3 length equals 13 residues. The V end lost 1 base, the J end lost 3 bases, and 5 bases lay between the germline ends. The germline CDR1 and CDR2 sequences are SGHVS and FQNEAQ. The CDR3 DNA reads as TGTGCCAGCAGCTTAGTTAGAACAGATACGCAGTATTTT. This translates into CASSLVRTDTQYF.

The chain is built from TRBV30 and TRBJ1-6, with 8 bases fitting TRBD1. Trimming took 4 bases from V and 2 from J; bases not matched to a gene: 4. This CDR3 contains 15 residues. Germline V gene lookup returns CDR1 GTSNPN and CDR2 SVGIG (reference sequence). In nucleotides, the CDR3 is TGTGCCTGGATTCGACAGGGGCCCTATAATTCACCCCTCCACTTT. Amino acid sequence: CAWIRQGPYNSPLHF.

The chain links TRBV28 to TRBJ1-3, with D possibly TRBD1 on 5 matching bases. The V end was cut by 4 bases, the J end by 2 bases, with 9 bases between. CDR1 is MDHEN, CDR2 SYDVKM, per germline. The CDR3 sequence is 14 residues long. The CDR3 nucleotides read TGTGCCAGCAGTTGGTCGGGGGCTGGAAACACCATATATTTT. This encodes CASSWSGAGNTIYF.

The chain is built from TRBV15 and TRBJ2-7; 7 bases are a match to TRBD1. The CDR3 runs to 17 residues. J lost 0 bases, V lost 0 bases, and 8 bases had no gene match. Germline V CDR1 and CDR2: LNHNV, YYDKDF (reference sequence). The CDR3 protein is CATSRDLGDRSSYEQYF. The CDR3 bases are TGTGCCACCAGCAGAGATCTAGGGGACAGAAGCTCCTACGAGCAGTACTTC.

The chain joins TRBV5-1 to TRBJ2-3; D is unresolved. The CDR3 is 15 residues long. Trimming cost V 4 bases and J 3 bases, with 15 bases left between them. Germline-derived CDR1 and CDR2 are SGHRS and YFSETQ. CDR3 in DNA: TGCGCCAGCAGCCCGGACGGGTACGCTACAGATACGCAGTATTTT. Residues: CASSPDGYATDTQYF.

This chain links TRBV27 with TRBJ2-7; no reliable D call. V lost 5 bases to trimming and J lost 4 bases, with 12 bases between them. The CDR3 has 13 residues. The V gene's germline CDR1 is MNHEY and CDR2 SMNVEV (reference sequence). CDR3 in DNA: TGTGCCAGCAGTCCCTGGGCCCAGTACGAGCAGTACTTC. Protein: CASSPWAQYEQYF.

This sequence joins TRBV28 and TRBJ2-7; TRBD1 agrees at 11 bases. The CDR3 covers 15 residues. V lost 2 bases to trimming and J lost 2 bases; unmatched junction nucleotides: 2. Germline loops: CDR1 MDHEN, CDR2 SYDVKM. The CDR3 nucleotides read TGTGCCAGCAGTTTAGGGACAGGGGGACCCTACGAGCAGTACTTC. This encodes CASSLGTGGPYEQYF.

The DNA for the CDR3 is TGTGCCAGCAGCCATACCCCTAGGGAGCTGTTTTTT. Protein sequence: CASSHTPRELFF. The J gene is TRBJ2-2, the V gene TRBV5-5, with D hard to call. The CDR3 is 12 residues long. The germline gives CDR1 SGHKS, CDR2 YYEKEE (reference sequence). Trimming pared 4 bases from V and 9 bases from J, leaving 10 bases between.

The chain has TRBV30 and TRBJ2-7, with D perhaps assigned TRBD1 or TRBD2 (5 bases each). Germline V gives CDR1 GTSNPN, CDR2 SVGIG (reference sequence). CDR3 length: 12 residues. V lost 5 bases and J lost 6, with 14 bases in between. The CDR3 coding sequence is TGTGCCTGGTCCCCCCAGGGACCCGAGCAGTACTTC. Its protein is CAWSPQGPEQYF.

The genes are TRBV6-5 and TRBJ2-7, with TRBD2 matching over 7 bases. V gave up 6 bases and J gave up 6 bases; unmatched junction bases: 8. The CDR3 runs to 13 residues. From germline, CDR1 is MNHEY and CDR2 SVGAGI. CDR3 in amino acids: CASRGAGSREQYF. CDR3 nucleotides: TGTGCCAGCAGGGGAGCGGGATCTCGCGAGCAGTACTTC.

This clone was recorded a few times. The V call is TRBV7-6, the J call TRBJ1-1, with D possibly TRBD1 on 6 matching bases. The germline CDR1 and CDR2 sequences are SGHVS and FNYEAQ. V gave up 3 bases and J gave up 1 base, with 6 bases separating them. The length of the CDR3 is 13 residues. As DNA, the CDR3 is TGTGCCAGCAGCTTGGGACAGAACACTGAAGCTTTCTTT. It codes for CASSLGQNTEAFF.

This chain's CDR3 is CASSLAGLAGVYEQYF. The CDR3 nucleotides read TGCGCCAGCAGCTTGGCCGGACTAGCGGGGGTTTACGAGCAGTACTTC. The chain recombines TRBV5-1 with TRBJ2-7, with 13 nucleotides matching TRBD2. The CDR3 totals 16 residues. The junction had 4 bases not matched to a gene; V was cut back by 0 bases and J by 4 bases. The germline V gene has CDR1 SGHRS and CDR2 YFSETQ.

Only a few counts were recorded for this clone. This sequence joins TRBV2 and TRBJ2-1; tentatively, D is TRBD1 or TRBD2 (5 bases each). The V gene's germline CDR1 is SNHLY and CDR2 FYNNEI. V was cut by 4 bases and J by 5 bases, with 12 bases left in between. CDR3 length: 14 amino acids. CDR3 residues: CASSVQGAHNEQFF. CDR3 DNA: TGTGCCAGCAGTGTTCAGGGAGCCCACAATGAGCAGTTCTTC.

The CDR3, as DNA: TGTGCCAGCAGCGTAGACCCTGGGGCCAACGTCCTGACTTTC. Translation gives CASSVDPGANVLTF. This sequence joins TRBV9 and TRBJ2-6; D remains unclear. The length of the CDR3 is 14 residues. Germline loops: CDR1 SGDLS, CDR2 YYNGEE. The V end lost 0 bases, the J end lost 2 bases, and 3 bases lay between the germline ends.

The rearrangement joins TRBV6-6 to TRBJ2-5, with TRBD1 matching 9 bases. The CDR3 is 15 residues long. Germline CDR1 reads MNHNY; CDR2 reads SVGAGI (reference sequence). V lost 7 bases, J lost 5 bases, and 11 bases stayed unmatched. CDR3 sequence: CASTNTGGAYETQYF. DNA of the CDR3: TGTGCCAGCACTAACACAGGGGGCGCGTATGAGACCCAGTACTTC.

This chain uses TRBV5-5 with TRBJ1-5; D call uncertain. CDR3 length: 13 amino acids. The V end was cut by 4 bases, the J end by 4 bases, with 9 bases between. In germline, CDR1 is SGHKS, CDR2 YYEKEE (reference sequence). The CDR3 protein is CASSQQSNQPQHF. Here the CDR3 DNA reads TGTGCCAGCAGCCAACAGTCAAATCAGCCCCAGCATTTT.

The chain combines TRBV4-3 with TRBJ2-2; D may be TRBD1 (5 bases). The V end was cut by 4 bases, the J end by 1 base, with 7 bases between. The CDR3 totals 14 residues. CDR1 is LGHNA, CDR2 YSLEER, per germline. In DNA form, the CDR3 reads TGCGCCAGCAGCCGTCAGGGGAACACCGGGGAGCTGTTTTTT. It specifies CASSRQGNTGELFF.